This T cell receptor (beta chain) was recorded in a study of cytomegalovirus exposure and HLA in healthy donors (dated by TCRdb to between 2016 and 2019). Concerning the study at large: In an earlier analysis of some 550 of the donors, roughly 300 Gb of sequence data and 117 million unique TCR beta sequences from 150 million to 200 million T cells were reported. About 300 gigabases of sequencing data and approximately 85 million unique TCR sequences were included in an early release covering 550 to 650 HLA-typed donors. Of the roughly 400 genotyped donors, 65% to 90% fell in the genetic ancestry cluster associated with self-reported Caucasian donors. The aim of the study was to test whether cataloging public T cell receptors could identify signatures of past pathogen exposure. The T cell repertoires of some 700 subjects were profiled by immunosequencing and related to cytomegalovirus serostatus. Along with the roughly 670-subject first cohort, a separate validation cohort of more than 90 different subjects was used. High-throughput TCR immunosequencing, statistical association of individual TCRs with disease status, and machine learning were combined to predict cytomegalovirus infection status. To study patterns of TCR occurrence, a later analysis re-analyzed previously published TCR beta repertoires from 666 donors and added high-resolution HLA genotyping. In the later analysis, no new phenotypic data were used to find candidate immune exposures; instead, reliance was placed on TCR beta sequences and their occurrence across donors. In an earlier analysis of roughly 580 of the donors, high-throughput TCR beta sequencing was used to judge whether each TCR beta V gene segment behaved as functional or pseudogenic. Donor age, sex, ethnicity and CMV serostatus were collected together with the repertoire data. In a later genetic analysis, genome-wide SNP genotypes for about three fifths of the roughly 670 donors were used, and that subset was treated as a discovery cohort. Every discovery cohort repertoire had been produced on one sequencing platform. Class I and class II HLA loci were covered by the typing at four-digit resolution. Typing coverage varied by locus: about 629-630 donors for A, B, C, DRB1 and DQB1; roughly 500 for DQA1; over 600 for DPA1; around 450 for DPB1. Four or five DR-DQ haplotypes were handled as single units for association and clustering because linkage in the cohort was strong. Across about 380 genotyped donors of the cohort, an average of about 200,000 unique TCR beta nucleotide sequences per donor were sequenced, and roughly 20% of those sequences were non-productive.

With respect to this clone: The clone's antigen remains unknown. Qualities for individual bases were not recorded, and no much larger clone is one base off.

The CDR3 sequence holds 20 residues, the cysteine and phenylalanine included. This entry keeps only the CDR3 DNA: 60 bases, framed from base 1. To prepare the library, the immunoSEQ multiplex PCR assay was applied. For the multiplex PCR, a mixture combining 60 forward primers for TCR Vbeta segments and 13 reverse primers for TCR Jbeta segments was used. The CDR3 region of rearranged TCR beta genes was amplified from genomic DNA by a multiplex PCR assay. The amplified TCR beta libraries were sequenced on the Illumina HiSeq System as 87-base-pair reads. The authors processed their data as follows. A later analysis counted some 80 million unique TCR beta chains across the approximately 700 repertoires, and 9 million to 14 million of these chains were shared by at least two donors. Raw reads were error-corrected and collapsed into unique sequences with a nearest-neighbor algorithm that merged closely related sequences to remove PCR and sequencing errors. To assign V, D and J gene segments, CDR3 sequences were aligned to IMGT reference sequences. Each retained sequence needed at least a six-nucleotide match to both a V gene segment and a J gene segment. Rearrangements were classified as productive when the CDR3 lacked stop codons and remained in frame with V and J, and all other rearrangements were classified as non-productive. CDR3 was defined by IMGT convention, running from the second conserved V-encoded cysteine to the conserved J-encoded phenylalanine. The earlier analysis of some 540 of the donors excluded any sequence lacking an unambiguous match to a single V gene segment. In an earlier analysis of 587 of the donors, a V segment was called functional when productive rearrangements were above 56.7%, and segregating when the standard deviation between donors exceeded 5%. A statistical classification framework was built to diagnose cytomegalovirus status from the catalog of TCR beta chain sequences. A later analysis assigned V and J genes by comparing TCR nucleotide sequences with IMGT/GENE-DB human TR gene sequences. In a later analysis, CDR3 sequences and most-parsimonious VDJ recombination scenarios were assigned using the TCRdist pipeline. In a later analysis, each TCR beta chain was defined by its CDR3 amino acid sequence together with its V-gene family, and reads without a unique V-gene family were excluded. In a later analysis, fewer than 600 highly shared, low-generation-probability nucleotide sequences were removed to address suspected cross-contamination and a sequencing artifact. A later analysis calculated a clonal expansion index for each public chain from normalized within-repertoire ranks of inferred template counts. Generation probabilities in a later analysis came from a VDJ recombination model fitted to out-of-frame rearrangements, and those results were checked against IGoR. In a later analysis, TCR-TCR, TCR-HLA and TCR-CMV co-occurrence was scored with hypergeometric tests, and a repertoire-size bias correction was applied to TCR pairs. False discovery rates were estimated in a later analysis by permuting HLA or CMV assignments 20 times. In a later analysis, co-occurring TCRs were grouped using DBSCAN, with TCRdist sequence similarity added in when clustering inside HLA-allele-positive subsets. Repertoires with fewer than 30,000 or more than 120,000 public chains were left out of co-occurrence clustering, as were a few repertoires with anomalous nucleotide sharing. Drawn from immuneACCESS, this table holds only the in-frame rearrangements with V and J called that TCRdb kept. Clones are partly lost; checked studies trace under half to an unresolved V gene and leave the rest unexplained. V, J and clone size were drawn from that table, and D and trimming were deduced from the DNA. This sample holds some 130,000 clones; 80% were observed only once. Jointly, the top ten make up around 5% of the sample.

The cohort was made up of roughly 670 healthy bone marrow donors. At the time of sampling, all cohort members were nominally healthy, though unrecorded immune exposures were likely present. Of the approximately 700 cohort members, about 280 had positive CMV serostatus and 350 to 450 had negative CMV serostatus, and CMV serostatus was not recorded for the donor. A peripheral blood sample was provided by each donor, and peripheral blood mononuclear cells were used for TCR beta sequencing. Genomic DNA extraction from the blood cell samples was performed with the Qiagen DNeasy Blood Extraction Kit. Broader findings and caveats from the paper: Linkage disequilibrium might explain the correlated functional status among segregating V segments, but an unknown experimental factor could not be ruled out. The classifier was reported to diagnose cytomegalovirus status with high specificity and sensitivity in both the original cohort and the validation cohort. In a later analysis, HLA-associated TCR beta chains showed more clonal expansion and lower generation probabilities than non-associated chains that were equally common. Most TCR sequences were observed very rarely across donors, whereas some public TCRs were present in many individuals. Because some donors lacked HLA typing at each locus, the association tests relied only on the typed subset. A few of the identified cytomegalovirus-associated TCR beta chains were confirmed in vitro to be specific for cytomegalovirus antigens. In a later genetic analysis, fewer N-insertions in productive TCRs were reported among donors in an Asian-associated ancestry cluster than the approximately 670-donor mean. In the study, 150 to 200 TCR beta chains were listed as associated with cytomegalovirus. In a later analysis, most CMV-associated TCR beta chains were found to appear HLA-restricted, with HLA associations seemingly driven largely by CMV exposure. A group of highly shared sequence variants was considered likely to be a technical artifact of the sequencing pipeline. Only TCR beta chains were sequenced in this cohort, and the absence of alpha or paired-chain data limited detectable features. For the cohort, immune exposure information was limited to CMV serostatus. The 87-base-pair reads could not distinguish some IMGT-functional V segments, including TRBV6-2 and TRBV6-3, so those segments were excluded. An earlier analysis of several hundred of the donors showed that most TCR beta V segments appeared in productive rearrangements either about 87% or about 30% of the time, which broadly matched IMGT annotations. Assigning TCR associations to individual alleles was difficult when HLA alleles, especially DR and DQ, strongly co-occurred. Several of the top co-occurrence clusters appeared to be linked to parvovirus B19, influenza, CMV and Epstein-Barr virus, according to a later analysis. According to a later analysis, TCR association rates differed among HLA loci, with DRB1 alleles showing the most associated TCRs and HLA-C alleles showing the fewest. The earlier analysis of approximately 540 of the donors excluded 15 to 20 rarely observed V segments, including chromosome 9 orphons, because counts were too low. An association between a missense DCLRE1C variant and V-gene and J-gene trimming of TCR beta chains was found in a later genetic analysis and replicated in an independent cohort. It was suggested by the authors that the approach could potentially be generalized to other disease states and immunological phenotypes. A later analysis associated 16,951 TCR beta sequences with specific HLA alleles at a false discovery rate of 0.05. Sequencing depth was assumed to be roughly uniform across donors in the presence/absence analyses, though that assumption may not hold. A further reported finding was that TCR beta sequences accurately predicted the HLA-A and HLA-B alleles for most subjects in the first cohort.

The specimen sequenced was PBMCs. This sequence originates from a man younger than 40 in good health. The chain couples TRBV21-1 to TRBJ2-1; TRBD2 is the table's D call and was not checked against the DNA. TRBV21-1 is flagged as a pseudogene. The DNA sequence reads TGTGCCAGCAGGCGTCTAGCGGGTACCCTCATAAGGGGGATCTACAATGAGCAGTTCTTC. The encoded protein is CASRRLAGTLIRGIYNEQFF.